This TCR beta chain was captured in a study of response to subunit inactivated influenza vaccine (dated by TCRdb to 2017 to 2018). As for the study more broadly: Deep quantitative T cell receptor repertoire profiling was used in the study to track responses to a trivalent subunit inactivated influenza vaccine. The paper as a whole reports these results and caveats: According to the authors, only a limited number of new T cells may be recruited by each seasonal influenza vaccination.

Libraries were built with RT-PCR. The run used an Illumina HiSeq 2500. In TCRdb, the public reads were trimmed at Q25 with fastp and aligned with MiXCR, with productive beta chains retained. Here each entry gathers all rows of one CDR3 protein and keeps the most common genes and DNA. The sample records 700,000 to 800,000 distinct CDR3 sequences, less than 20% of which are singletons. Roughly 10% of the sample belongs to the ten largest clones. As for this clonotype: It has no known antigen specificity. No much larger clonotype is one base removed from it; base qualities were not supplied.

From V the trimming removes 2 bases and from J it removes 3 bases, while the gene matches leave 7 bases of the junction unaccounted for. The CDR3 numbers 16 residues from cysteine through phenylalanine. The CDR3 DNA has 48 bases and is translated from base 1. From the germline V gene, CDR1 is MDHEN and CDR2 is SYDVKM. This TCR was recovered from a man aged 45-60 years who received an inactivated influenza vaccine. Donor details come from another sample of the same person, matched by shared clones. The receptor chain draws on TRBV28 and TRBJ2-7; the junction holds 10 bases that match TRBD2. The starting material was PBMCs from blood, obtained around 5 days after vaccination. The DNA sequence is given as TGTGCCAGCAGTTTAATGTCTAGCGGGAGTTACTACGAGCAGTACTTC. Its protein product is CASSLMSSGSYYEQYF.